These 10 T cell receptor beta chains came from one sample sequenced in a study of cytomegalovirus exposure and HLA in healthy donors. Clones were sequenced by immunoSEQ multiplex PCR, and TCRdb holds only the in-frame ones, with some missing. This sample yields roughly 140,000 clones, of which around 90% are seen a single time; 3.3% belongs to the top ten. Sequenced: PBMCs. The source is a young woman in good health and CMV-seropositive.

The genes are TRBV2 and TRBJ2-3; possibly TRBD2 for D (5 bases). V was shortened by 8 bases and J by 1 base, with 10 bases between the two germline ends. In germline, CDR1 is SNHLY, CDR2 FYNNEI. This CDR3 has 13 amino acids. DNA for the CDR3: TGTGCCAGCGGGAAACTAGGCACAGATACGCAGTATTTT. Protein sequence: CASGKLGTDTQYF.

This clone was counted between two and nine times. The CDR3 DNA is TGCGCCAGCAGCCATGATGGCTCTGGCAATCAGCCCCAGCATTTT. It specifies CASSHDGSGNQPQHF. This chain uses TRBV4-1 with TRBJ1-5; D gene uncertain. Trimming left V 3 bases short and J 2 bases short, with 11 bases between. There are 15 residues in the CDR3. Germline CDR1 MGHRA, CDR2 YSYEKL.

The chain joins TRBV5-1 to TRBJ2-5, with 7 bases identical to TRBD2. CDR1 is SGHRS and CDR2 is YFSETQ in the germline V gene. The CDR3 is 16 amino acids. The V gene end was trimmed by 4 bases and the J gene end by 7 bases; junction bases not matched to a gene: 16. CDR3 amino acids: CASSEKEGLITGTQYF. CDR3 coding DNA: TGCGCCAGCAGCGAAAAGGAGGGACTAATAACGGGGACCCAGTACTTC. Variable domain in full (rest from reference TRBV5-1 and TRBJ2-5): KAGVTQTPRYLIKTRGQQVTLSCSPISGHRSVSWYQQTPGQGLQFLFEYFSETQRNKGNFPGRFSGRQFSNSRSEMNVSTLELGDSALYLCASSEKEGLITGTQYFGPGTRLLVL.

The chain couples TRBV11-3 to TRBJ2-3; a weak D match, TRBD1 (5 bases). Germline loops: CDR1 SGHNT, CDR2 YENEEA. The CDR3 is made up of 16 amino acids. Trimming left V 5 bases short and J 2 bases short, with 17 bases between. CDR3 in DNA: TGTGCCAGCAGCCTTCGTGGGGCGTCCTTCACAGATACGCAGTATTTT. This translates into CASSLRGASFTDTQYF.

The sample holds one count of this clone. CDR3 residues: CASSNADSSSYEQYF. CDR3 DNA sequence: TGTGCCAGCTCCAATGCGGACAGTAGCTCCTACGAGCAGTACTTC. V is TRBV18 and J is TRBJ2-7; a possible D gene is TRBD1 (6 bases). There are 15 residues in the CDR3. V lost 6 bases and J lost 0, with 15 bases in between. The V gene's germline CDR1 is KGHSH and CDR2 LQKENI.

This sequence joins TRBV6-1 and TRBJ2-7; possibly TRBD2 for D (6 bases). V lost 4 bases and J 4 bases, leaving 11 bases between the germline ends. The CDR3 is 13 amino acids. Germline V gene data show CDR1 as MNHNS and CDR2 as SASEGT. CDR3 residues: CASSGRARYEQYF. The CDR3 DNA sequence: TGTGCCAGCAGTGGGAGGGCGCGGTACGAGCAGTACTTC.

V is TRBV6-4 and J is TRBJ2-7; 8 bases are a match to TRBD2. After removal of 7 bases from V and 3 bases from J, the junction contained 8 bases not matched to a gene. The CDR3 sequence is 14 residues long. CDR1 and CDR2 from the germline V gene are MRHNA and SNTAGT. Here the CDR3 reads CASTNGGGSYEQYF. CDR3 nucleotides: TGTGCCAGCACCAACGGGGGGGGAAGCTACGAGCAGTACTTC.

The CDR3 region has the DNA TGCGCCAGCAGCTTTCTGGCAGGGGATACTGGGGCCAACGTCCTGACTTTC. It is translated as CASSFLAGDTGANVLTF. V and J are TRBV5-1 and TRBJ2-6, with D possibly TRBD1 on 6 matching bases. The CDR3 runs 17 residues. Germline values: CDR1 SGHRS, CDR2 YFSETQ. V dropped 2 bases and J dropped 2 bases, with 14 bases sitting between them.

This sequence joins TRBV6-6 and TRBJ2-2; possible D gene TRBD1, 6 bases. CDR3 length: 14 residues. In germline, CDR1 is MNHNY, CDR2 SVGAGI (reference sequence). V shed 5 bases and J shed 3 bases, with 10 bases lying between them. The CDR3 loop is CASSRTDDTGELFF. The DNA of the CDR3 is TGTGCCAGCAGTCGGACAGACGACACCGGGGAGCTGTTTTTT.

CDR3 nucleotide sequence: TGTGCCAGCACCCTGAGAGGACAGGTCACCGGGGAGCTGTTTTTT. This translates into CASTLRGQVTGELFF. The chain has TRBV2 and TRBJ2-2; 7 bases match TRBD1. J gave up 4 bases and V 7 bases, and 9 bases lay outside the gene matches. The length of the CDR3 is 15 residues. Germline loops: CDR1 SNHLY, CDR2 FYNNEI.